This passage covers 18 T cell receptor beta chains from one sample sequenced in a study of blood T cell repertoires in COVID-19. Sequencing used immunoSEQ multiplex PCR; TCRdb keeps in-frame clones, though not all of them. The sample holds 300,000 to 500,000 clones; more than 75% are singletons and the top ten take more than 0.85%. Sequenced input: PBMCs or T cells enriched from blood (not recorded which). The receptors were gathered from a woman younger than 45 with acute COVID-19.

The chain couples TRBV5-6 to TRBJ1-1, with D possibly matching TRBD1 (6 bases). The germline gives CDR1 SGHDT, CDR2 YYEEEE. The CDR3 is 13 amino acids. V was clipped by 2 bases and J by 12 bases, with 17 bases between them. CDR3 bases: TGTGCCAGCAGCTTACCACGACAGGCCGGATCTTTCTTT. Protein sequence: CASSLPRQAGSFF.

The V gene is TRBV4-1, the J gene TRBJ2-7; D might be TRBD2 (6 bases). This CDR3 has 13 residues. Trimming cost V 3 bases and J 6 bases, with 12 bases left between them. The germline CDR1 and CDR2 sequences are MGHRA and YSYEKL. The CDR3 reads CASSQEGGGEQYF. CDR3 sequence (DNA): TGCGCCAGCAGCCAGGAGGGTGGGGGCGAGCAGTACTTC.

The count of this clone is one. This chain uses TRBV6-5 with TRBJ2-1; 11 nucleotides align to TRBD1. The CDR3 runs 15 residues. The ends lost 5 bases at V and 7 bases at J; junction bases unmatched: 7. Germline lookup yields CDR1 MNHEY and CDR2 SVGAGI. The DNA of the CDR3 is TGTGCCAGCAGTCGGGGACAGGGGGGGAGGAATGAGCAGTTCTTC. This encodes CASSRGQGGRNEQFF.

In this sample, this clone turned up once. The chain is built from TRBV6-1 and TRBJ1-2; 8 bases align to TRBD1. Per germline, CDR1 MNHNS and CDR2 SASEGT. V shed 2 bases and J 7 bases; nucleotides not matched to a gene: 9. This CDR3 region has 15 residues. The CDR3 reads CASSENWTGIRGYTF. Here the CDR3 DNA reads TGTGCCAGCAGTGAAAACTGGACAGGGATTCGTGGCTACACCTTC.

The V and J genes are TRBV2 and TRBJ2-3; a possible D gene is TRBD2 (5 bases). There are 14 residues in the CDR3. Between the trimmed V and J ends, which lost 1 base and 8 bases, there was a span of 13 bases. The V gene's germline CDR1 is SNHLY and CDR2 FYNNEI. The CDR3 loop is CASSEEFTRGTQYF. In DNA form, the CDR3 reads TGTGCCAGCAGTGAAGAGTTTACCCGGGGTACGCAGTATTTT.

This rearrangement joins TRBV9 to TRBJ1-2; tentative D call: TRBD1 (6 bases). V was shortened by 4 bases and J by 1 base, with 14 bases between the two germline ends. The CDR3 has 15 amino acids. The germline V gene has CDR1 SGDLS and CDR2 YYNGEE. The CDR3 nucleotides are TGTGCCAGCAGCTCTCGGACAGCTTTTAACTATGGCTACACCTTC. This encodes CASSSRTAFNYGYTF. Based on the CDR3 plus reference TRBV9 and TRBJ1-2, the full variable domain is DSGVTQTPKHLITATGQRVTLRCSPRSGDLSVYWYQQSLDQGLQFLIQYYNGEERAKGNILERFSAQQFPDLHSELNLSSLELGDSALYFCASSSRTAFNYGYTFGSGTRLTVV.

The V and J genes are TRBV15 and TRBJ2-2, with D perhaps matching TRBD1 (7 bases). Deletions cut 5 bases from V and 4 bases from J, with 14 bases between. This CDR3 spans 15 amino acids. The germline V gene has CDR1 LNHNV and CDR2 YYDKDF (reference sequence). CDR3 sequence reads: CATSGGGVGTGELFF. The CDR3 nucleotides are TGTGCCACCAGCGGAGGGGGCGTGGGCACCGGGGAGCTGTTTTTT.

The chain joins TRBV27 to TRBJ1-2; 9 bases match TRBD1. The CDR3 extends over 16 amino acids. The V and J ends lost 5 bases and 3 bases, in that order; junction bases with no gene match: 10. CDR1 MNHEY and CDR2 SMNVEV come from the germline V gene (reference sequence). The CDR3 DNA follows: TGTGCCAGCAGTCCGAGATCGGGACAGGGCTACTATGGCTACACCTTC. Protein: CASSPRSGQGYYGYTF.

This chain joins TRBV10-3 and TRBJ1-3; D is possibly TRBD1 (6 bases). With 4 bases removed from V and 11 bases from J, the gap between germline ends came to 12 bases. Germline V lookup: CDR1 ENHRY, CDR2 SYGVKD. The CDR3 contains 12 residues. As DNA, the CDR3 is TGTGCCATCAGTGGGCCGGGACACGCCATATATTTT. This codes for CAISGPGHAIYF.

This chain joins TRBV6-5 and TRBJ1-4; D unresolved. The CDR3 is made up of 11 amino acids. Per the germline V gene, CDR1 is MNHEY and CDR2 is SVGAGI. Trimming cost V 6 bases and J 12 bases, with 11 bases left between them. CDR3 DNA: TGTGCCAGCAGAGCATTGGTTGAACTGTTTTTT. It translates to CASRALVELFF.

J is TRBJ2-2 and V is TRBV7-9; 9 bases match TRBD2. With V trimmed by 3 bases and J by 4 bases, 3 bases remained unmatched. The CDR3 has 15 amino acids. Germline V gene sequence: CDR1 SEHNR, CDR2 FQNEAQ (reference sequence). CDR3 coding DNA: TGTGCCAGCAGCTTGTTAGCGGGGGTCACCGGGGAGCTGTTTTTT. Translated, it gives CASSLLAGVTGELFF.

This chain uses TRBV27 with TRBJ1-5, with D hard to call. CDR3 length equals 13 residues. The V and J ends lost 4 bases and 0 bases respectively, with 4 bases between them. Germline values: CDR1 MNHEY, CDR2 SMNVEV (reference sequence). Here the CDR3 reads CASSSYSNQPQHF. Here the CDR3 DNA reads TGTGCCAGCAGTTCGTATAGCAATCAGCCCCAGCATTTT.

This clone was seen only once. This rearrangement joins TRBV14 to TRBJ1-2; 7 bases are a match to TRBD1. The germline V gene encodes CDR1 SGHDN and CDR2 FVKESK. With V trimmed by 2 bases and J by 7 bases, 13 bases remained unmatched. The CDR3 loop spans 16 amino acids. The chain's CDR3 is CASSQRTRQGRAGYTF. As DNA, the CDR3 is TGTGCCAGCAGCCAACGAACTAGACAGGGAAGGGCTGGCTACACCTTC.

V is TRBV18 and J is TRBJ1-2; D perhaps matches TRBD1 (5 bases). The CDR3 runs to 15 residues. The germline V and J ends were trimmed by 4 bases and 8 bases, with 20 bases remaining between them. Germline V gene sequence: CDR1 KGHSH, CDR2 LQKENI. CDR3 nucleotide sequence: TGTGCCAGCTCACTCCGGGACGAGGGAGGTCAAGGCTACACCTTC. The encoded protein is CASSLRDEGGQGYTF.

This clone was observed once. The chain uses TRBV6-6 and TRBJ1-2; D is perhaps TRBD1 (5 bases). The CDR3 is 13 amino acids. Germline V gene data show CDR1 as MNHNY and CDR2 as SVGAGI (reference sequence). V lost 5 bases, J lost 8 bases, and 15 bases lay in between. The DNA of the CDR3 is TGTGCCAGCAGTCCCGCGGGGGGAGGAGGCTACACCTTC. This translates into CASSPAGGGGYTF.

This sequence joins TRBV5-6 and TRBJ1-5; TRBD1 aligns across 11 bases. V gave up 4 bases and J gave up 6 bases; unmatched junction bases: 6. The CDR3 runs 15 residues. Germline CDR1 SGHDT, CDR2 YYEEEE. The CDR3 here is CASSPGTGGGQPQHF. The CDR3 DNA follows: TGTGCCAGCAGCCCCGGGACAGGGGGGGGTCAGCCCCAGCATTTT.

Details on this clone: This sample includes further DNA sequences coding for the same CDR3. This sequence joins TRBV9 and TRBJ1-1; 9 bases are shared with TRBD1. The CDR3 covers 14 residues. The ends lost 0 bases at V and 6 bases at J; junction bases unmatched: 3. CDR1 SGDLS and CDR2 YYNGEE come from the germline V gene. The CDR3 protein is CASSVGDRVAEAFF. The CDR3 coding sequence is TGTGCCAGCAGCGTAGGGGACAGGGTCGCTGAAGCTTTCTTT.

This rearrangement joins TRBV4-3 to TRBJ1-2; unclear D gene. Germline V lookup: CDR1 LGHNA, CDR2 YSLEER. V was pared by 0 bases and J by 4 bases, with 12 bases between. CDR3 length: 15 residues. This CDR3 reads CASSQEPRGGYGYTF. The DNA of the CDR3 is TGCGCCAGCAGCCAAGAGCCCCGGGGAGGCTATGGCTACACCTTC.